This TCR beta chain was obtained from a study of cytomegalovirus exposure and HLA in healthy donors. Germline-derived CDR1 and CDR2 are MGHDK and SYGVNS. The CDR3 runs to 13 residues. Trimming stripped 4 bases from V and 6 bases from J, with 12 bases between. Points on this clone: The antigen is not known.

Study-wide results and limits: Among TCR beta chains, those listed as cytomegalovirus-associated numbered about 160. Within the 90 to 150 validation repertoires, first-cohort TCR clusters tended to co-occur, according to a later analysis. Under in vitro conditions, three CMV-associated chains were confirmed as specific for CMV antigens.

The donors were part of the 120-subject validation cohort, which stood apart from the roughly 670-subject first cohort. The assay was immunoSEQ multiplex PCR, and TCRdb's table has in-frame clones only and misses some. The sample consists of roughly 130,000 clones, less than 90% of them appearing once. The J gene is TRBJ1-2, the V gene TRBV25-1, with a weak D call TRBD1 (6 bases). The TCR was taken from a man aged 18-30 years in good health and CMV-seronegative. The sample was PBMCs. The CDR3 DNA is TGTGCCAGCAGTGTTGGGGGGGCTCATGGCTACACCTTC. This encodes CASSVGGAHGYTF.